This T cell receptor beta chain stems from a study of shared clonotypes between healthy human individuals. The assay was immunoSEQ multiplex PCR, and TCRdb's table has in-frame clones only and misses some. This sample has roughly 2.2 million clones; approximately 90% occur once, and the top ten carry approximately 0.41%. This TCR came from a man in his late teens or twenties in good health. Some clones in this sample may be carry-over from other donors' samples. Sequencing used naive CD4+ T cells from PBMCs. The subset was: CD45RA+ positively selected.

CDR3 DNA: TGTGCCAGCAGTTCAGCGACAGGGGGCTATCCTCAGTACTTC. This encodes CASSSATGGYPQYF. V usage is TRBV2 and J usage is TRBJ2-7, with 10 positions matching TRBD1. CDR1 is SNHLY and CDR2 is FYNNEI in the germline V gene. The trim removed 5 bases at V and 10 bases at J, leaving 11 bases unmatched. This CDR3 is built from 14 residues.